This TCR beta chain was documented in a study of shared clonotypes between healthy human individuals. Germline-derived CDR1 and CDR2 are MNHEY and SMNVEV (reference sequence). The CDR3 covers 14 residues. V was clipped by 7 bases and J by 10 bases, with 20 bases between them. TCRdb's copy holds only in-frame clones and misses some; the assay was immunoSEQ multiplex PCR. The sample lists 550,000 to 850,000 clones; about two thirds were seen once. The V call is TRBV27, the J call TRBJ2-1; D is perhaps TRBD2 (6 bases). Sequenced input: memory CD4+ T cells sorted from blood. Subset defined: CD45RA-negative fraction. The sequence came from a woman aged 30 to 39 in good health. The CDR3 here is CASTPWRGNDEQFF. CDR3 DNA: TGTGCCAGCACCCCCTGGAGGGGAAACGACGAGCAGTTCTTC.